Presented here are 13 T cell receptor beta chains from one specimen sequenced in a study of blood T cell repertoires in COVID-19. Sequenced by immunoSEQ multiplex PCR; TCRdb stores in-frame clones only, minus some. This sample has 150,000 to 200,000 clones, with approximately 81% found just once. What was sequenced was peripheral blood. The source is a human donor with acute or convalescent COVID-19. The donor label of this sample is uncertain.

This clone was found a few times. The chain carries TRBV5-6 and TRBJ1-1; D is perhaps TRBD1 (5 bases). The V end lost 1 base, the J end lost 1 base, and 8 bases lay between the germline ends. CDR1 is SGHDT, CDR2 YYEEEE, per germline. This CDR3 contains 14 residues. CDR3 in amino acids: CASSLYGGNTEAFF. The CDR3, as DNA: TGTGCCAGCAGCTTGTACGGGGGGAACACTGAAGCTTTCTTT.

This chain uses TRBV3-1 (or the pseudogene TRBV3-2) with TRBJ2-5, with D possibly TRBD2 on 7 matching bases. Trimming pared 2 bases from V and 0 bases from J, leaving 13 bases between. The CDR3 totals 16 residues. Per the germline V gene, CDR1 is LGHDT and CDR2 is YNNKEL (reference sequence). CDR3 sequence: CASSQHGGPYQETQYF. The DNA of the CDR3 is TGTGCCAGCAGCCAACACGGGGGGCCTTACCAAGAGACCCAGTACTTC.

The chain carries TRBV30 and TRBJ1-6, with D perhaps TRBD1 (5 bases). The CDR3 has 15 residues. CDR1 is GTSNPN, CDR2 SVGIG, per germline (reference sequence). The V gene lost 2 bases and the J gene lost 2 bases, with 10 bases spanning the gap. The CDR3 is CAWSPGLAYNSPLHF. The CDR3 DNA reads TGTGCCTGGAGTCCAGGGCTCGCCTATAATTCACCCCTCCACTTT. Full variable domain (missing parts from reference TRBV30 and TRBJ1-6): SQTIHQWPATLVQPVGSPLSLECTVEGTSNPNLYWYRQAAGRGLQLLFYSVGIGQISSEVPQNLSASRPQDRQFILSSKKLLLSDSGFYLCAWSPGLAYNSPLHFGNGTRLTVT.

This rearrangement joins TRBV5-1 to TRBJ2-1; D possibly corresponds to TRBD1 (5 bases). CDR1 SGHRS and CDR2 YFSETQ come from the germline V gene. Trimming took 3 bases from V and 2 from J, leaving 9 bases between them. This CDR3 is 14 amino acids long. CDR3 sequence reads: CASSSQGPYNEQFF. CDR3 sequence (DNA): TGCGCCAGCAGCTCCCAGGGCCCCTACAATGAGCAGTTCTTC.

This clone was detected a few times. The chain carries TRBV24-1 and TRBJ2-3, with TRBD2 matching 7 bases. Losses at the gene ends were 9 bases for V and 5 bases for J; bases not matched to a gene: 4. CDR1 is KGHDR and CDR2 is SFDVKD in the germline V gene. This CDR3 is 12 amino acids long. CDR3 loop: CATGEGGDTQYF. The CDR3 region has the DNA TGTGCCACCGGGGAGGGTGGAGATACGCAGTATTTT.

The rearrangement uses TRBV6-5 and TRBJ2-3, with 9 bases that match TRBD2. The CDR3 covers 14 residues. Germline trimming cut 6 bases from V and 2 bases from J; bases unmatched to any gene: 3. Germline-derived CDR1 and CDR2 are MNHEY and SVGAGI. The CDR3 region has the DNA TGTGCCAGCAGCGGGACTAGCACCACAGATACGCAGTATTTT. It specifies CASSGTSTTDTQYF.

This clone has at least ten counts. CDR3 nucleotides: TGTGCCAGCTCACTCGCCGGGACAGGGGATCAGCCCCAGCATTTT. It translates to CASSLAGTGDQPQHF. The gene calls are TRBV18 and TRBJ1-5, with 10 nucleotides matching TRBD1. The J segment lost 5 bases and the V segment lost 4 bases, leaving 5 bases of the junction unmatched. Germline V gives CDR1 KGHSH, CDR2 LQKENI. The CDR3 totals 15 residues. Together with reference TRBV18 and TRBJ1-5, the CDR3 gives the full variable domain: NAGVMQNPRHLVRRRGQEARLRCSPMKGHSHVYWYRQLPEEGLKFMVYLQKENIIDESGMPKERFSAEFPKEGPSILRIQQVVRGDSAAYFCASSLAGTGDQPQHFGDGTRLSIL.

V is TRBV27 and J is TRBJ1-6, with TRBD1 matching 7 bases. This CDR3 contains 15 residues. The trim removed 6 bases at V and 9 bases at J, leaving 11 bases unmatched. Germline loops: CDR1 MNHEY, CDR2 SMNVEV (reference sequence). In DNA form, the CDR3 reads TGTGCCAGCAGGAATAGACAGGGTTCGACTTCACCCCTCCACTTT. This codes for CASRNRQGSTSPLHF.

The CDR3 region has the DNA TGTGCCAGCAGCTCCGGGGGGACCTACTCCTACAATGAGCAGTTCTTC. Protein: CASSSGGTYSYNEQFF. This chain joins TRBV5-4 and TRBJ2-1; 7 bases map to TRBD2. Trimming at V came to 3 bases and at J to 0 bases, leaving 6 bases not matched to a gene. The CDR3 has 16 amino acids. Germline loops: CDR1 SGHNT, CDR2 YYREEE (reference sequence).

The V gene is TRBV24-1, the J gene TRBJ1-5; no firm D call. V was shortened by 4 bases and J by 0 bases, with 6 bases between the two germline ends. CDR3 length: 14 residues. CDR1 KGHDR and CDR2 SFDVKD come from the germline V gene. The CDR3 sequence is CATSDGYSNQPQHF. In DNA form, the CDR3 reads TGTGCCACCAGTGACGGTTATAGCAATCAGCCCCAGCATTTT.

The rearrangement uses TRBV5-4 and TRBJ1-1; D is ambiguous. The V end lost 0 bases, the J end lost 2 bases, and 14 bases lay between the germline ends. CDR3 size: 16 residues. Germline V lookup: CDR1 SGHNT, CDR2 YYREEE (reference sequence). This CDR3 is CASSLETHLGNTEAFF. CDR3 DNA sequence: TGTGCCAGCAGCTTGGAGACACATCTTGGAAACACTGAAGCTTTCTTT.

The chain recombines TRBV6-2 or TRBV6-3 with TRBJ1-1, with 9 bases aligning to TRBD1. The CDR3 is made up of 15 amino acids. V lost 5 bases and J lost 7; bases outside the gene matches: 11. Germline CDR1 is MNHEY and CDR2 is SVGEGT. The CDR3 reads CASSTGWTGVVEAFF. Here the CDR3 DNA reads TGTGCCAGCAGTACGGGTTGGACAGGGGTAGTTGAAGCTTTCTTT.

In regard to this clone: One junction end disagrees with the germline gene, perhaps due to a read error. This chain links TRBV10-3 with TRBJ1-4; 8 bases align to TRBD1. The germline V gene encodes CDR1 ENHRY and CDR2 SYGVKD. The length of the CDR3 is 15 residues. The CDR3 region has the DNA TGTGCCATCGGTGAACTCACAGGGGGAAATGAAAAACTGTTTTTT. Its protein product is CAIGELTGGNEKLFF.